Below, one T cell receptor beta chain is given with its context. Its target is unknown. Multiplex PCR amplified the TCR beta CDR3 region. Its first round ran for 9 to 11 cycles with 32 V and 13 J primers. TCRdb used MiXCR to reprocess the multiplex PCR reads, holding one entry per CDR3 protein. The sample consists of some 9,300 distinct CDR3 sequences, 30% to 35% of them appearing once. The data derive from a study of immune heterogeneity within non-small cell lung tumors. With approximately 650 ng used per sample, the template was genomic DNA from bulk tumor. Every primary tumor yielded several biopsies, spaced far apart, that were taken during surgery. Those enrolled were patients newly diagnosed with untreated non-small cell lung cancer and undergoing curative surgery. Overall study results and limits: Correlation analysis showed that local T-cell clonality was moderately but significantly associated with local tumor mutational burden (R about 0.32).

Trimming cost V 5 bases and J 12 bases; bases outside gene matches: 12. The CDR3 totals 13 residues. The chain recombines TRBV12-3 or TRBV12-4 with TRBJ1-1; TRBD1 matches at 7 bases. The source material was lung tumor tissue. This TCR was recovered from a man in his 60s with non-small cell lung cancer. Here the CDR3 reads CASSLMTTGSTFF. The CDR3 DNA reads TGTGCCAGCAGTCTAATGACGACAGGGTCGACTTTCTTT.